What follows are 23 T cell receptor beta chains derived from one specimen sequenced in a study of vaccination effects on CD4 cells after COVID-19. Under the ViraFEST assay, PBMC were stimulated with viral peptide pools so that antigen-specific CD4+ T cells expanded. Sequencing was performed afterwards. Once cultured for 10 days, the cells underwent separation to obtain CD4+ T cells. Testing of the vaccine recipients showed negative nucleocapsid antibodies and no prior SARS-CoV-2 infection. Antigens of these TCRs are unknown. Here immunoSEQ multiplex PCR was the method, and the copy in TCRdb shows in-frame clones only, minus some. The sample lists around 23,000 clones; about 74% were seen once. This material consisted of CD4+ T cells from PBMCs cultured with HCoV-NL63 spike peptides, taken before COVID-19 vaccination. All receptors come from a human donor who received a COVID-19 vaccine.

The V gene is TRBV5-1, the J gene TRBJ2-1, with TRBD2 identical over 16 bases. Per the germline V gene, CDR1 is SGHRS and CDR2 is YFSETQ. This CDR3 has 17 residues. The trim removed 3 bases at V and 10 bases at J, leaving 10 bases unmatched. The CDR3 nucleotides are TGCGCCAGCAGCTCAGGGACTAGCGGGGGGGGGCGACCAGAGCAGTTCTTC. Protein product: CASSSGTSGGGRPEQFF.

The chain uses TRBV6-2 or TRBV6-3 and TRBJ1-6; no clear D gene. Trimming cost V 2 bases and J 7 bases, with 9 bases left between them. CDR3 size: 14 residues. Germline CDR1 is MNHEY and CDR2 is SVGEGT. CDR3 bases: TGTGCCAGCAGTTACATACAGAAGAATTCACCCCTCCACTTT. Protein: CASSYIQKNSPLHF.

The chain is built from TRBV11-2 and TRBJ2-3; the D gene is possibly TRBD2 (6 bases). The V and J ends lost 1 base and 0 bases respectively, with 11 bases between them. Germline assignment: CDR1 SGHAT and CDR2 FQNNGV. The CDR3 contains 16 residues. CDR3 region: CASSLGAGGSTDTQYF. DNA for the CDR3: TGTGCCAGCAGCTTAGGGGCAGGAGGGAGCACAGATACGCAGTATTTT.

J is TRBJ2-6 and V is TRBV5-5, with a possible D match to TRBD2 (5 bases). Germline CDR1 reads SGHKS; CDR2 reads YYEKEE (reference sequence). V was clipped by 7 bases and J by 0 bases, with 11 bases between them. This CDR3 has 15 residues. CDR3 coding DNA: TGTGCCAGCGCACATGGGAGCTCTGGGGCCAACGTCCTGACTTTC. Its protein is CASAHGSSGANVLTF.

The chain links TRBV3-1 (or the pseudogene TRBV3-2) to TRBJ1-1; unclear D gene. The CDR3 runs 16 residues. Trimming cost V 0 bases and J 4 bases, with 15 bases left between them. CDR1 is LGHDT and CDR2 is YNNKEL in the germline V gene (reference sequence). CDR3 sequence reads: CASSQELSALGTEAFF. The CDR3 region has the DNA TGTGCCAGCAGCCAAGAGTTGTCAGCTTTGGGCACTGAAGCTTTCTTT.

V usage is TRBV6-5 and J usage is TRBJ2-4; D possibly corresponds to TRBD2 (5 bases). Deletions cut 0 bases from V and 8 bases from J, with 11 bases between. The CDR3 sequence is 14 residues long. Germline lookup yields CDR1 MNHEY and CDR2 SVGAGI. The CDR3 bases are TGTGCCAGCAGTTACTCGGAATCGCGGGACATTCAGTACTTC. The encoded protein is CASSYSESRDIQYF.

This chain links TRBV10-2 with TRBJ2-7; D might be TRBD2 (5 bases). This CDR3 has 11 amino acids. V was clipped by 5 bases and J by 5 bases, with 7 bases between them. Germline V gives CDR1 WSHSY, CDR2 SAAADI. CDR3 region: CASSRGDEQYF. In DNA form, the CDR3 reads TGCGCCAGCAGTCGGGGTGACGAGCAGTACTTC.

This chain links TRBV7-9 with TRBJ2-7; D assignment may be TRBD1 or TRBD2 (7 bases each). The V end lost 6 bases, the J end lost 4 bases, and 16 bases lay between the germline ends. Looked up from germline, CDR1 is SEHNR and CDR2 is FQNEAQ (reference sequence). The CDR3 spans 14 residues. The CDR3 nucleotides read TGTGCCAGCAGTTCGCTCCAGGGGGGGTACGAGCAGTACTTC. The encoded protein is CASSSLQGGYEQYF.

This clone was recorded once. V usage is TRBV4-2 and J usage is TRBJ2-3; D remains unclear. CDR3 length: 15 amino acids. The germline V gene encodes CDR1 LGHNA and CDR2 YNFKEQ. The V and J ends lost 2 bases and 0 bases respectively, with 9 bases between them. The CDR3 DNA is TGTGCCAGCAGCCAAACTACCTCGAGCACAGATACGCAGTATTTT. Its protein product is CASSQTTSSTDTQYF.

This clone was seen once. The chain couples TRBV5-1 to TRBJ1-3, with D uncertain. The germline V gene has CDR1 SGHRS and CDR2 YFSETQ. There are 13 residues in the CDR3. V was clipped by 3 bases and J by 2 bases, with 6 bases between them. This CDR3 reads CASSYGTGNTIYF. The CDR3 DNA is TGCGCCAGCAGCTATGGTACTGGAAACACCATATATTTT.

The V and J genes are TRBV6-6 and TRBJ2-3, with 7 nucleotides matching TRBD1. CDR3 length equals 15 residues. Germline CDR1 reads MNHNY; CDR2 reads SVGAGI (reference sequence). After removal of 6 bases from V and 1 base from J, the junction contained 7 bases not matched to a gene. The CDR3 coding sequence is TGTGCCAGCAGGAGTCACGACAGGGGCACAGATACGCAGTATTTT. Amino acid sequence: CASRSHDRGTDTQYF.

The rearrangement uses TRBV5-5 and TRBJ1-1; D unresolved. The CDR3 runs to 12 residues. V was trimmed by 3 bases and J by 5 bases, leaving 8 bases between them. Germline V gene data show CDR1 as SGHKS and CDR2 as YYEKEE (reference sequence). The CDR3 here is CASSSPLTEAFF. The CDR3 region has the DNA TGTGCCAGCAGCTCTCCTTTGACTGAAGCTTTCTTT.

The chain employs TRBV3-1 (or the pseudogene TRBV3-2) and TRBJ1-6, with TRBD1 as a possible D gene (5 bases). There are 16 residues in the CDR3. CDR1 is LGHDT and CDR2 is YNNKEL in the germline V gene (reference sequence). Deletions cut 2 bases from V and 9 bases from J, with 17 bases between. The CDR3 loop reads CASSQSSGTSISPLHF. In DNA form, the CDR3 reads TGTGCCAGCAGCCAAAGCTCCGGGACTTCCATTTCACCCCTCCACTTT.

The rearrangement links TRBV28 to TRBJ2-7; the D is unclear. V was clipped by 3 bases and J by 0 bases, with 9 bases between them. This CDR3 has 14 amino acids. Germline V CDR1 and CDR2: MDHEN, SYDVKM. CDR3 coding DNA: TGTGCCAGCAGTTTCCCCACGGCCTCCTACGAGCAGTACTTC. Its translation: CASSFPTASYEQYF.

This clone came up a few times. The chain employs TRBV7-8 and TRBJ1-3; D unclear. The CDR3 is 16 residues long. Germline V lookup: CDR1 SGHVS, CDR2 FQNEAQ. V lost 1 base and J lost 2, with 12 bases in between. DNA of the CDR3: TGTGCCAGCAGCTTAGGGAGAGGGAGGACTGGAAACACCATATATTTT. It translates to CASSLGRGRTGNTIYF. Variable domain in full (rest from reference TRBV7-8 and TRBJ1-3): GAGVSQSPRYKVAKRGQDVALRCDPISGHVSLFWYQQALGQGPEFLTYFQNEAQLDKSGLPSDRFFAERPEGSVSTLKIQRTQQEDSAVYLCASSLGRGRTGNTIYFGEGSWLTVV.

In its sample, this clone was seen a few times. The rearrangement links TRBV4-1 to TRBJ2-1; the match to TRBD2 covers 11 bases. Trimming at V came to 3 bases and at J to 0 bases, leaving 7 bases not matched to a gene. The CDR3 spans 18 residues. The germline gives CDR1 MGHRA, CDR2 YSYEKL. The CDR3 nucleotides are TGCGCCAGCAGCCAGGGACTAGCGGTTCTCAGCTCCTACAATGAGCAGTTCTTC. As protein: CASSQGLAVLSSYNEQFF.

The gene calls are TRBV6-1 and TRBJ2-5, with 7 bases matching TRBD1. Germline CDR1 reads MNHNS; CDR2 reads SASEGT. V lost 1 base and J lost 4; bases outside the gene matches: 3. The CDR3 runs 14 residues. The CDR3 here is CASSEGPGGETQYF. As DNA, the CDR3 is TGTGCCAGCAGTGAAGGCCCAGGGGGAGAGACCCAGTACTTC.

This clone was counted a few times. This rearrangement joins TRBV10-1 to TRBJ2-7, with 8 bases aligning to TRBD1. The V segment lost 6 bases and the J segment 3 bases; nucleotides outside the gene matches: 10. The CDR3 extends over 15 amino acids. Germline CDR1 WNHNN, CDR2 SYGVQD (reference sequence). CDR3 region: CASRQGQGPYYEQYF. CDR3 sequence (DNA): TGCGCCAGCAGACAAGGACAGGGCCCTTACTACGAGCAGTACTTC.

The CDR3 nucleotides read TGTGCTAGTGGCTCCTCTGGGGCCAACGTCCTGACTTTC. The encoded protein is CASGSSGANVLTF. The chain joins TRBV12-5 to TRBJ2-6; D not certain. CDR3 length equals 13 residues. Germline V gene sequence: CDR1 LGHNT, CDR2 FRNRAP. V was cut by 6 bases and J by 0 bases, with 3 bases left in between.

By share of the sample, this clone is medium-sized. V usage is TRBV7-9 and J usage is TRBJ1-6; 10 bases agree with TRBD1. This CDR3 contains 16 residues. The germline V gene has CDR1 SEHNR and CDR2 FQNEAQ (reference sequence). J lost 8 bases, V lost 5 bases, and 9 bases had no gene match. CDR3 sequence reads: CASSGRGQGSHSPLHF. As DNA, the CDR3 is TGTGCCAGCAGCGGCAGGGGACAGGGGAGCCATTCACCCCTCCACTTT.

This clone appeared a few times. J is TRBJ1-1 and V is TRBV19, with D uncertain. V was clipped by 3 bases and J by 0 bases, with 14 bases between them. The CDR3 totals 16 residues. Germline CDR1 reads LNHDA; CDR2 reads SQIVND (reference sequence). The CDR3 bases are TGTGCCAGTAGTATCCAGGATGGCACCATGAACACTGAAGCTTTCTTT. Amino acid sequence: CASSIQDGTMNTEAFF. Full variable domain (missing parts from reference TRBV19 and TRBJ1-1): DGGITQSPKYLFRKEGQNVTLSCEQNLNHDAMYWYRQDPGQGLRLIYYSQIVNDFQKGDIAEGYSVSREKKESFPLTVTSAQKNPTAFYLCASSIQDGTMNTEAFFGQGTRLTVV.

This clone was observed a handful of times. The genes are TRBV27 and TRBJ1-5, with 9 bases that match TRBD1. This CDR3 spans 14 amino acids. J gave up 3 bases and V 8 bases, and 5 bases lay outside the gene matches. The germline CDR1 and CDR2 sequences are MNHEY and SMNVEV (reference sequence). The CDR3 nucleotides read TGTGCCAGCCGACAGGGGGGATCCAATCAGCCCCAGCATTTT. This encodes CASRQGGSNQPQHF.

CDR3 sequence: CAWSVQGDYGYTF. The CDR3 nucleotides are TGTGCCTGGAGTGTACAGGGTGACTATGGCTACACCTTC. The V call is TRBV30, the J call TRBJ1-2, with a weak D call TRBD1 (6 bases). The CDR3 is made up of 13 amino acids. V was shortened by 0 bases and J by 3 bases, with 8 bases between the two germline ends. CDR1 GTSNPN and CDR2 SVGIG come from the germline V gene (reference sequence). Based on the CDR3 plus reference TRBV30 and TRBJ1-2, the full variable domain is SQTIHQWPATLVQPVGSPLSLECTVEGTSNPNLYWYRQAAGRGLQLLFYSVGIGQISSEVPQNLSASRPQDRQFILSSKKLLLSDSGFYLCAWSVQGDYGYTFGSGTRLTVV.